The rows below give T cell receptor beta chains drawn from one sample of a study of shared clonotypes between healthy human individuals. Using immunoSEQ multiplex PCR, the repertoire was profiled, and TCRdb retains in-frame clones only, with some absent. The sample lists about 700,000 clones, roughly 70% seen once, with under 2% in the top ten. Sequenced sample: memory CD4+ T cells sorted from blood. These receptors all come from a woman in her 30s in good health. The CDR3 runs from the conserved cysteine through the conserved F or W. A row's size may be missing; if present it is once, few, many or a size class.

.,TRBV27,CASIGTGEGGEQYF
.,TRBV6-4,CASSKQGEKTDTQYF
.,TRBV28,CASSLRGRSNEQYF
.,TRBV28,CASRTFRQGSGYTF
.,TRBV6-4,CASGPWDVGVEEQFF
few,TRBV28,CASSLVRMGSNQPQHF
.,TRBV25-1,CASSDLQGANGYTF
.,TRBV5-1,CASGGTGGTEAFF
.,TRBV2,CASSGEATDTQYF
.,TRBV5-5,CASSLNTNYGYTF
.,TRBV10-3,CAISESSRGDGETF
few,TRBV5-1,CASSGSGWIGELFF
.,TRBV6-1,CASRSRLDVGYEQYF
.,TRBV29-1,CSVGWVGSYEQYF
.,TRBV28,CASTARTSGKGEQYF
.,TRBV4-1,CASSEGGQVGGYTF
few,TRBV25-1,CASSDYYTEAFF
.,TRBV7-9,CASSLVPGTSGYADTQYF
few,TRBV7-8,CASSKGGQGYEQYF
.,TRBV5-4,CASSSFRNNYEQYF
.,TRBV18,CASSLTGQTNTGELFF
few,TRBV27,CASSLNRGRASGEQFF
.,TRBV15,CATSRDQGGTIYF
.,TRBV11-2,CASSFGLAGVGNEQFF
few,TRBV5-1,CASSLAGLGEKLFF